This TCR beta chain was found in a study of human T cells and chemical hapten exposure. Study-wide findings and caveats: Compared to controls, expanded TCRs made significantly more large clusters of similar CDR3s.

This clonotype appeared many times. Its antigen is undetermined. Time point described: patch test 2, 6 weeks after DPC sensitization. Treatment in this sample: therapeutic diphenylcyclopropenone sensitization with weekly scalp DPC. Per germline, CDR1 SGHTA and CDR2 FQGNSA. CDR3 size: 14 residues. V was trimmed by 5 bases and J by 6 bases, leaving 14 bases between them. TCRdb recomputed calls from the RACE reads with MiXCR, one row per CDR3 protein. The sample lists approximately 89,000 distinct CDR3 sequences; about a tenth were seen once. This TCR was sampled from a woman aged 30 to 39 with alopecia areata. Some clones in this sample may be carry-over from other donors' samples. Specimen: whole blood, collected in connection with sensitization to the hapten diphenylcyclopropenone (DPC). The V call is TRBV7-2, the J call TRBJ1-5; possible D gene TRBD1, 5 bases. The CDR3 loop reads CASSERGERQPQHF. CDR3 nucleotides: TGTGCCAGCAGCGAGCGAGGGGAGCGTCAGCCCCAGCATTTT.